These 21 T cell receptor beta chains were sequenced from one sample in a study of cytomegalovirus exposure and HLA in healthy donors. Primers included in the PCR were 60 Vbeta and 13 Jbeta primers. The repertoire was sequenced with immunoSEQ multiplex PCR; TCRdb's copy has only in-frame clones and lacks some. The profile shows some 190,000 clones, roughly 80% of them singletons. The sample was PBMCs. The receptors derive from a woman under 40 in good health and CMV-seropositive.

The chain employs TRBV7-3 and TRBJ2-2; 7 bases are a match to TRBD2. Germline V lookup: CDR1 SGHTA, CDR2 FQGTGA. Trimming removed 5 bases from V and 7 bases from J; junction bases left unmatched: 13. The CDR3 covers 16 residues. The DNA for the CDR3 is TGTGCCAGCAGCCCACGATCGACTAGCTTTATCGGGGAGCTGTTTTTT. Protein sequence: CASSPRSTSFIGELFF.

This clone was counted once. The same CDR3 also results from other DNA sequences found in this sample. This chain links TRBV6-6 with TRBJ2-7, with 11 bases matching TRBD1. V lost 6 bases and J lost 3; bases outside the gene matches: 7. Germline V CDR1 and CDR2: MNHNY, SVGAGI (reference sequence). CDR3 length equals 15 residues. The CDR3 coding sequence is TGTGCCAGCAGCCCGGGGACAGGGGGGAGCTACGAGCAGTACTTC. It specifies CASSPGTGGSYEQYF.

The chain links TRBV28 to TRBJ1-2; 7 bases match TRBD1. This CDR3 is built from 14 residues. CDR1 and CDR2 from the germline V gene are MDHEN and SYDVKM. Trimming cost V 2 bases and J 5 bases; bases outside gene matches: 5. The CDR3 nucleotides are TGTGCCAGCAGTTTAACAGGGGAGTTATATGGCTACACCTTC. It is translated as CASSLTGELYGYTF.

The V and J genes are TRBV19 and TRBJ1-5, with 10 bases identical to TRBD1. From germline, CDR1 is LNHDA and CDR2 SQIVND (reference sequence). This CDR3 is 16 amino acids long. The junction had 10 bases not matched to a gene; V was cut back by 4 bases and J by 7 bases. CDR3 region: CASSRRDRDRGQPQHF. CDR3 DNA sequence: TGTGCCAGTAGTAGACGTGATAGGGACAGGGGACAGCCCCAGCATTTT.

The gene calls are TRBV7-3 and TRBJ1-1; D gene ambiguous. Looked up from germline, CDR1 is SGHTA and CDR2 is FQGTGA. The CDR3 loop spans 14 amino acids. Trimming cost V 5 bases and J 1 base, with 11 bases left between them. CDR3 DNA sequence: TGTGCCAGCAGCCCGGGTGCGGGGAACACTGAAGCTTTCTTT. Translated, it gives CASSPGAGNTEAFF.

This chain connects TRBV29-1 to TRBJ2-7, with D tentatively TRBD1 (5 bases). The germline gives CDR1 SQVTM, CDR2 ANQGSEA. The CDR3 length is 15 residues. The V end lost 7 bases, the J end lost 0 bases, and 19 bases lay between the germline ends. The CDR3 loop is CSATRTTATSYEQYF. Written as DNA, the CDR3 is TGCAGCGCTACCCGGACGACAGCTACCTCCTACGAGCAGTACTTC.

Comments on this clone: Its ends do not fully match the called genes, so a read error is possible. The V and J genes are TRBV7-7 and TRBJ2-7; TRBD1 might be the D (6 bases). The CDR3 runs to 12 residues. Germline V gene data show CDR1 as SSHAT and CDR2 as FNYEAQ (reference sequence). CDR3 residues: CASSPDSGKQYF. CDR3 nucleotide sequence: TGTGCTAGCAGCCCGGACAGCGGCAAGCAGTACTTC.

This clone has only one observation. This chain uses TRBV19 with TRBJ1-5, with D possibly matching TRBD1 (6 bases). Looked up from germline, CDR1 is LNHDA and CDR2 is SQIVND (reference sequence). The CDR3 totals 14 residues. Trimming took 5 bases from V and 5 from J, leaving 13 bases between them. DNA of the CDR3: TGTGCCAGTAGTTCGGACAGTAGGGATCAGCCCCAGCATTTT. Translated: CASSSDSRDQPQHF.

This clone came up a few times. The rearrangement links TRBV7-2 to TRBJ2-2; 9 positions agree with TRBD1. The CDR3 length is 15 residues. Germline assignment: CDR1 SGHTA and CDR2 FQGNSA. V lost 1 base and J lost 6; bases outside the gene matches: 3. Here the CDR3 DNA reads TGTGCCAGCAGCTTAGGGACAGGGGTGGCCGGGGAGCTGTTTTTT. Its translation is CASSLGTGVAGELFF.

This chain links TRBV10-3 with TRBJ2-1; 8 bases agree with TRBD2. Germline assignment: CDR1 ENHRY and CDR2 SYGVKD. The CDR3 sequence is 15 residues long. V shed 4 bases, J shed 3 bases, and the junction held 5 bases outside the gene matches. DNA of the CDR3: TGTGCCATCAGTGCTTCGCGGGGGGACTACAATGAGCAGTTCTTC. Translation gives CAISASRGDYNEQFF.

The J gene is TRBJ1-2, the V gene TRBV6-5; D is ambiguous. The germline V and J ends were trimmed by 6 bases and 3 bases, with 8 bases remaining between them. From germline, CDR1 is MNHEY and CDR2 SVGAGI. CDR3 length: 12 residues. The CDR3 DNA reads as TGTGCCAGCAGGGAGAGACACTATGGCTACACCTTC. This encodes CASRERHYGYTF.

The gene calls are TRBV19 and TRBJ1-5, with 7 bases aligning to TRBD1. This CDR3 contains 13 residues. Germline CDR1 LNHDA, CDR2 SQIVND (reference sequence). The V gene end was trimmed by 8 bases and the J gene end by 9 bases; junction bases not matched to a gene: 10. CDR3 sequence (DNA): TGTGCCAGTGAAGGGGGCGCGCGGTGGCCCCAGCATTTT. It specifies CASEGGARWPQHF. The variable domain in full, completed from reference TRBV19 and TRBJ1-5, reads DGGITQSPKYLFRKEGQNVTLSCEQNLNHDAMYWYRQDPGQGLRLIYYSQIVNDFQKGDIAEGYSVSREKKESFPLTVTSAQKNPTAFYLCASEGGARWPQHFGDGTRLSIL.

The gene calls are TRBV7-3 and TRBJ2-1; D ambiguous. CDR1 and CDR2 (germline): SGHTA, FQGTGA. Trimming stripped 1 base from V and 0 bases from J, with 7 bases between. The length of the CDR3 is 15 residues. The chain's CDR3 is CASSLSVSSYNEQFF. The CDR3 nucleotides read TGTGCCAGCAGCTTAAGCGTAAGCTCCTACAATGAGCAGTTCTTC. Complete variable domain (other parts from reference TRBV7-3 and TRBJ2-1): GAGVSQTPSNKVTEKGKYVELRCDPISGHTALYWYRQSLGQGPEFLIYFQGTGAADDSGLPNDRFFAVRPEGSVSTLKIQRTERGDSAVYLCASSLSVSSYNEQFFGPGTRLTVL.

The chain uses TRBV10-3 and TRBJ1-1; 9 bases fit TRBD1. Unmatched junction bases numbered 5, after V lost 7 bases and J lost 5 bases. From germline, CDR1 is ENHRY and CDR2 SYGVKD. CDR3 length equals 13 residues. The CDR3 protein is CAINRGLGTEAFF. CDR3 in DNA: TGTGCCATCAACAGGGGGCTAGGAACTGAAGCTTTCTTT.

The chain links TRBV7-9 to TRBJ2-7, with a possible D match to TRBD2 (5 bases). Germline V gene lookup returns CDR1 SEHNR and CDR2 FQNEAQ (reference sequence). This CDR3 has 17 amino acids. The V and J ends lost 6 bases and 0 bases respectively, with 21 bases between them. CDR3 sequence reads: CASRAISGRESSYEQYF. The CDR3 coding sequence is TGTGCCAGCAGGGCTATCAGCGGAAGGGAGAGCTCCTACGAGCAGTACTTC.

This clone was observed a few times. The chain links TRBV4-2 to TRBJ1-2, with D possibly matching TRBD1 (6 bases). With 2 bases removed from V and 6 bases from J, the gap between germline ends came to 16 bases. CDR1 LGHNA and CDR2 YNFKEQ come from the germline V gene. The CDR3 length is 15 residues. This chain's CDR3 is CASSQNARQENGYTF. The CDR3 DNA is TGTGCCAGCAGCCAAAACGCCCGACAGGAGAATGGCTACACCTTC.

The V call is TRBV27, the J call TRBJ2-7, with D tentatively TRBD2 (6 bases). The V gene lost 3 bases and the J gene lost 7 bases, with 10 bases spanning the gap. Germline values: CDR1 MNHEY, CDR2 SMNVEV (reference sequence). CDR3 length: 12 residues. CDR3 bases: TGTGCCAGCAGTTTGCCCCGGGGGGAGCAGTACTTC. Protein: CASSLPRGEQYF.

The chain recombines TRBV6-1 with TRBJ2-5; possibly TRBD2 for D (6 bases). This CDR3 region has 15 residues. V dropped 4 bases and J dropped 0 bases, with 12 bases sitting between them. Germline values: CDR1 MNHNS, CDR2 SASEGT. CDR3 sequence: CASSVGGTYQETQYF. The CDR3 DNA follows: TGTGCCAGCAGTGTGGGCGGGACGTACCAAGAGACCCAGTACTTC.

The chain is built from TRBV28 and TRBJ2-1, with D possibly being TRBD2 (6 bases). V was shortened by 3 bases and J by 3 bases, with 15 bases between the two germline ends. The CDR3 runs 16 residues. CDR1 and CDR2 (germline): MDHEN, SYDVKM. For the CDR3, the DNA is TGTGCCAGCAGTTTTCGCGGGATCTTCTACTACAATGAGCAGTTCTTC. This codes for CASSFRGIFYYNEQFF.

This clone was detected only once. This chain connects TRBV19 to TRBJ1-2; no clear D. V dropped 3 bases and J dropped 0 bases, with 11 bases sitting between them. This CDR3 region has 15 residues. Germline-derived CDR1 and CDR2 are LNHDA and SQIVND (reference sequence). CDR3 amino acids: CASSIEANPNYGYTF. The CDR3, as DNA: TGTGCCAGTAGTATCGAGGCAAATCCTAACTATGGCTACACCTTC.

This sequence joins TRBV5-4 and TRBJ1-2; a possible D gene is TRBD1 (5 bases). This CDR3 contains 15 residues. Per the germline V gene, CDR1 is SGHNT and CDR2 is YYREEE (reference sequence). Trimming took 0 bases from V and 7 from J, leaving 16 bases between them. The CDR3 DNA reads TGTGCCAGCAGCTTGGCTTCTCAGGGATCGGGTGGCTACACCTTC. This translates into CASSLASQGSGGYTF.